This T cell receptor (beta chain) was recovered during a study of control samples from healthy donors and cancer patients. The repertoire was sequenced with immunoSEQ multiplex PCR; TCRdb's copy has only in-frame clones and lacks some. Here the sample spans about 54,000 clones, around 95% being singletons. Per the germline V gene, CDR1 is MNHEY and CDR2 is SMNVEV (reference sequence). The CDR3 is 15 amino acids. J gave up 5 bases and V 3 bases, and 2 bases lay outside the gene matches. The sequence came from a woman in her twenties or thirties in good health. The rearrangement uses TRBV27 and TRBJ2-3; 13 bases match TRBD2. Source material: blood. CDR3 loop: CASSFGTSGIDTQYF. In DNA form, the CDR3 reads TGTGCCAGCAGTTTTGGGACTAGCGGGATAGATACGCAGTATTTT.